This T cell receptor (beta chain) derives from a study of cytomegalovirus exposure and HLA in healthy donors (dated by TCRdb to 2015 to 2018). About the study as a whole: According to a later analysis, the approximately 120 validation repertoires were produced on the same platform as the approximately 610 repertoires of the first cohort. The study aimed to test whether cataloging public T cell receptors could reveal signatures of past pathogen exposure. A separate validation cohort of roughly 120 different subjects was used in addition to the roughly 670-subject first cohort. To predict cytomegalovirus infection status, the study brought together high-throughput TCR immunosequencing, statistical association of individual TCRs with disease status, and machine learning.

Regarding this clone: No cognate antigen has been identified for it. No per-base quality is available; no much larger clone lies one base away.

The CDR3 sequence holds 16 residues, the cysteine and phenylalanine included. This entry keeps only the CDR3 DNA: 48 bases, framed from base 1. The germline V gene provides CDR1 LGHNA and CDR2 YSLEER. Deletion took 4 bases off V and 4 bases off J, with a span of 19 bases between the germline ends. Library preparation employed the immunoSEQ multiplex PCR assay. The original methods were these. A statistical classification framework was built for diagnosing cytomegalovirus status from the catalog of TCR beta chain sequences. TCRdb stores this immuneACCESS table with in-frame sequences only. Part of the clones is absent; in the studies checked, under half of the shortfall reflects unresolved V genes, and no reason is known for the rest. That table is the source of V, J and clone size, and D and trimming were worked out from the DNA. The sample table lists fewer than 250,000 clones, approximately 87% of them with a count of one. The ten largest make up 2.6% of the sample.

Separate from the approximately 690-subject first cohort, the validation cohort of about 130 subjects was the group to which the donors belonged. Paper-wide results and their limitations: According to the authors, the approach could potentially be generalized to other disease states and immunological phenotypes. Across donors, most TCR sequences were observed very rarely, whereas some public TCRs were present in many individuals. The classifier was reported to diagnose cytomegalovirus status with high specificity and sensitivity in both the original cohort and the validation cohort. In the study, 150 to 200 TCR beta chains were listed as associated with cytomegalovirus. Subsequent analysis determined that TCRs grouped into clusters in the first cohort also showed a tendency toward co-occurrence across the 90 to 150 validation repertoires, and about 93% of cluster scores exceeded 0. In vitro tests confirmed that a few of the cytomegalovirus-associated TCR beta chains recognize cytomegalovirus antigens. A later analysis had no HLA typing for the validation cohort, so co-occurrence there was scored across all 110 or so repertoires.

This sequence originates from a man in his late teens or twenties in good health and CMV-seronegative. The rearranged chain carries TRBV4-3 and TRBJ2-5; the D segment could be TRBD2, given 6 matching bases. Sequencing used PBMCs. The CDR3 here reads CASSRTTSLTTETQYF. The nucleotides read TGCGCCAGCAGCCGGACGACTAGTTTAACCACAGAGACCCAGTACTTC.